Below, 19 T cell receptor beta chains from the same sample are listed, as sequenced in a study of cytomegalovirus exposure and HLA in healthy donors (dated 2017 in TCRdb). The library was built by means of the immunoSEQ multiplex PCR assay. For the multiplex PCR, a mixture combining 60 forward primers for TCR Vbeta segments and 13 reverse primers for TCR Jbeta segments was used. TCRdb stores this immuneACCESS table with in-frame sequences only. Part of the clones is absent; in the studies checked, under half of the shortfall reflects unresolved V genes, and no reason is known for the rest. The sample table holds some 110,000 clones, of which more than 80% were seen once. Of the sample, about 5.9% is held by the ten largest clones. The sequenced sample was PBMCs. These receptors were taken from a man aged 18 to 29 in good health and CMV-seronegative.

The chain carries TRBV6-5 and TRBJ1-1, with D possibly TRBD1 on 6 matching bases. Trimming took off 4 bases at V and 1 base at J, with 7 bases between the two ends. The CDR3 loop spans 13 amino acids. The germline V gene has CDR1 MNHEY and CDR2 SVGAGI. The CDR3 DNA is TGTGCCAGCAGTTCACAGGGGAACACTGAAGCTTTCTTT. Protein product: CASSSQGNTEAFF.

This clone was counted a single time. The rearrangement joins TRBV7-5 to TRBJ2-1; the table calls TRBD2, which could not be checked here. TRBV7-5 is described as a pseudogene. The CDR3 is 13 amino acids. CDR3 sequence (DNA): TGTGCCAGCAGTCTGAGCGGGAACAATGAGCAGTTCTTC. Translation gives CASSLSGNNEQFF.

V is TRBV5-4 and J is TRBJ2-5, with 7 bases lining up with TRBD2. TRBJ2-7 explains the end of the DNA better; the J call may be wrong. The CDR3 extends over 15 amino acids. From germline, CDR1 is SGHNT and CDR2 YYREEE (reference sequence). The chain's CDR3 is CASSLGGSVPYEQYF. The CDR3 DNA reads TGTGCCAGCAGCTTGGGCGGGAGCGTCCCCTACGAGCAGTACTTC.

In this sample, this clone turned up a few times. The chain carries TRBV29-1 and TRBJ1-3; unclear D gene. Trimming pared 5 bases from V and 0 bases from J, leaving 20 bases between. The V gene's germline CDR1 is SQVTM and CDR2 ANQGSEA. The CDR3 totals 17 residues. As DNA, the CDR3 is TGCAGCGTTCGTCCATGGACCGACGACTACTCTGGAAACACCATATATTTT. Translation gives CSVRPWTDDYSGNTIYF.

The V and J genes are TRBV14 and TRBJ2-7, with TRBD2 matching 9 bases. The CDR3 is made up of 18 amino acids. Germline V gene sequence: CDR1 SGHDN, CDR2 FVKESK. V lost 3 bases and J lost 5; bases outside the gene matches: 17. The CDR3 DNA reads TGTGCCAGCAGCCAGGTAATAGGAGGTCTAGCGGGATGGGACGAGCAGTACTTC. This translates into CASSQVIGGLAGWDEQYF.

This chain joins TRBV18 and TRBJ2-7; TRBD1 matches 7 bases. Trimming cost V 2 bases and J 6 bases; bases outside gene matches: 7. Looked up from germline, CDR1 is KGHSH and CDR2 is LQKENI. This CDR3 is 14 amino acids long. CDR3 amino acids: CASSPSTGVGEQYF. For the CDR3, the DNA is TGTGCCAGCTCACCATCTACAGGGGTAGGCGAGCAGTACTTC.

The chain carries TRBV11-2 and TRBJ1-3; TRBD1 is a possible D gene (5 bases). Trimming cost V 5 bases and J 0 bases, with 14 bases left between them. CDR3 size: 16 residues. Germline CDR1 SGHAT, CDR2 FQNNGV. For the CDR3, the DNA is TGTGCCAGCAGCAGATTCGGGGGGGACTCTGGAAACACCATATATTTT. It specifies CASSRFGGDSGNTIYF. Full variable domain (remainder filled in from reference TRBV11-2 and TRBJ1-3): EAGVAQSPRYKIIEKRQSVAFWCNPISGHATLYWYQQILGQGPKLLIQFQNNGVVDDSQLPKDRFSAERLKGVDSTLKIQPAKLEDSAVYLCASSRFGGDSGNTIYFGEGSWLTVV.

This clone came up once. The rearrangement links TRBV19 to TRBJ2-3, with 10 bases fitting TRBD1. The CDR3 covers 20 residues. Germline V gene data show CDR1 as LNHDA and CDR2 as SQIVND (reference sequence). V lost 5 bases and J lost 0; bases outside the gene matches: 17. The chain's CDR3 is CASSGGPYRDRGSSTDTQYF. The CDR3 DNA follows: TGTGCCAGTAGTGGGGGGCCATACCGGGACAGGGGCTCTAGCACAGATACGCAGTATTTT.

The chain joins TRBV11-3 to TRBJ2-2; no firm D call. V was clipped by 2 bases and J by 4 bases, with 5 bases between them. CDR3 length: 13 residues. From germline, CDR1 is SGHNT and CDR2 YENEEA. The DNA of the CDR3 is TGTGCCAGCAGCTTACGGTTCACCGGGGAGCTGTTTTTT. It specifies CASSLRFTGELFF.

The chain joins TRBV4-3 to TRBJ1-4; weak D call: TRBD1 (5 bases). CDR3 length: 15 residues. Trimming removed 1 base at V and 5 bases at J, with 11 bases between. In germline, CDR1 is LGHNA, CDR2 YSLEER. CDR3 sequence (DNA): TGCGCCAGCAGCCAAGGTCAGGGCTTCAATGAAAAACTGTTTTTT. Translating gives CASSQGQGFNEKLFF.

The chain uses TRBV6-5 and TRBJ1-3, with D uncertain. Germline V gives CDR1 MNHEY, CDR2 SVGAGI. CDR3 size: 15 residues. V was pared by 3 bases and J by 0 bases, with 9 bases between. CDR3 protein: CASSYTASSGNTIYF. The CDR3 DNA reads TGTGCCAGCAGTTATACGGCTAGCTCTGGAAACACCATATATTTT.

The V gene is TRBV19, the J gene TRBJ2-5; a weak D match, TRBD2 (6 bases). V was clipped by 1 base and J by 5 bases, with 8 bases between them. This CDR3 comprises 13 residues. Per germline, CDR1 LNHDA and CDR2 SQIVND (reference sequence). CDR3 DNA sequence: TGTGCCAGTAGTATAGCGGGAGTGGAGACCCAGTACTTC. It is translated as CASSIAGVETQYF.

This clone was seen a single time. The chain recombines TRBV7-3 with TRBJ2-4, with D tentatively TRBD1 (6 bases). V lost 5 bases to trimming and J lost 6 bases, with 20 bases between them. From germline, CDR1 is SGHTA and CDR2 FQGTGA. CDR3 length: 16 residues. In nucleotides, the CDR3 is TGTGCCAGCAGCCGGACAGACTCACTACCCCGAAACATTCAGTACTTC. Translated, it gives CASSRTDSLPRNIQYF.

This clone was picked up one time. The chain is built from TRBV7-8 and TRBJ1-2; no reliable D call. V was shortened by 5 bases and J by 0 bases, with 16 bases between the two germline ends. There are 16 residues in the CDR3. The V gene's germline CDR1 is SGHVS and CDR2 FQNEAQ. The CDR3 protein is CASSLRLISSNYGYTF. DNA for the CDR3: TGTGCCAGCAGCCTCAGGCTCATATCCTCTAACTATGGCTACACCTTC.

Only one count was recorded for this clone. The chain is built from TRBV5-4 and TRBJ2-7; 8 bases fit TRBD2. CDR1 and CDR2 from the germline V gene are SGHNT and YYREEE (reference sequence). V was clipped by 3 bases and J by 1 base; unmatched bases: 3. The CDR3 extends over 14 amino acids. CDR3 sequence: CASSSGTSSYEQYF. In DNA, the CDR3 is TGTGCCAGCAGCTCCGGGACTAGTTCCTACGAGCAGTACTTC.

The rearrangement uses TRBV27 and TRBJ2-6, with D possibly TRBD1 on 6 matching bases. Trimming took 6 bases from V and 0 from J, leaving 15 bases between them. Germline values: CDR1 MNHEY, CDR2 SMNVEV (reference sequence). The CDR3 has 17 amino acids. CDR3 amino acids: CASRLKQGNSGANVLTF. CDR3 nucleotide sequence: TGTGCCAGCAGGCTAAAACAGGGCAACTCTGGGGCCAACGTCCTGACTTTC. The whole variable domain, filled in from reference TRBV27 and TRBJ2-6, reads EAQVTQNPRYLITVTGKKLTVTCSQNMNHEYMSWYRQDPGLGLRQIYYSMNVEVTDKGDVPEGYKVSRKEKRNFPLILESPSPNQTSLYFCASRLKQGNSGANVLTFGAGSRLTVL.

This chain uses TRBV27 with TRBJ2-7, with D perhaps TRBD1 (5 bases). This CDR3 spans 13 amino acids. Germline V gene data show CDR1 as MNHEY and CDR2 as SMNVEV (reference sequence). Deletions cut 5 bases from V and 6 bases from J, with 14 bases between. The CDR3 spells CASSPNPGSEQYF. CDR3 nucleotides: TGTGCCAGCAGTCCAAATCCAGGGTCCGAGCAGTACTTC.

The V gene is TRBV7-2, the J gene TRBJ2-7; 10 nucleotides line up with TRBD2. The J segment lost 4 bases and the V segment lost 3 bases, leaving 15 bases of the junction unmatched. The CDR3 length is 18 residues. Germline V gene lookup returns CDR1 SGHTA and CDR2 FQGNSA. The CDR3 nucleotides read TGTGCCAGCAGCTTCCTAGCGGGAGTTCGGGTGGTGGGATACGAGCAGTACTTC. It translates to CASSFLAGVRVVGYEQYF.

The V call is TRBV7-6, the J call TRBJ2-3; tentative D call: TRBD2 (5 bases). Per germline, CDR1 SGHVS and CDR2 FNYEAQ. The CDR3 has 16 amino acids. Trimming removed 1 base from V and 1 base from J, with 12 bases in between. The CDR3: CASSLDGLAGTDTQYF. CDR3 nucleotide sequence: TGTGCCAGCAGCTTAGATGGCCTAGCAGGCACAGATACGCAGTATTTT.